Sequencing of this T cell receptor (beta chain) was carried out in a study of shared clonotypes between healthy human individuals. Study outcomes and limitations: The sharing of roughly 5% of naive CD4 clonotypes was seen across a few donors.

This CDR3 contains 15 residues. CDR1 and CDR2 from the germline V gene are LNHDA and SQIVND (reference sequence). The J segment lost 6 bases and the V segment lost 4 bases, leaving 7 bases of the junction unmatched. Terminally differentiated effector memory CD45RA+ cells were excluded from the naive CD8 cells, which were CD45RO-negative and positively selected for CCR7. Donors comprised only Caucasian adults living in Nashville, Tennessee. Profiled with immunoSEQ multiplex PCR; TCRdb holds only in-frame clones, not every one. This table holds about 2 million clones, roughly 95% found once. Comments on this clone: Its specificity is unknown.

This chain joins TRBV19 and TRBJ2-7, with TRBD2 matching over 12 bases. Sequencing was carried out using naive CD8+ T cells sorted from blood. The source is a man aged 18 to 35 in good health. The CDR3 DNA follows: TGTGCCAGTAGTAGTCGACTAGCGGGAGACGGCGAGCAGTACTTC. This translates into CASSSRLAGDGEQYF.